These T cell receptor beta chains were read from a single sample in a study of response to subunit inactivated influenza vaccine. MiXCR, run by TCRdb on the RT-PCR reads, gives a single entry per CDR3 protein. This table holds hundreds of thousands of distinct CDR3 sequences, approximately 14% found once. The sequencing used PBMCs from blood, collected less than 13 days after vaccination. Receptors were obtained from a man in his forties or fifties who received an inactivated influenza vaccine. Each CDR3 is given without its conserved first and last residue. D genes are given only for firm matches. Some rows mark clone size as missing; the rest say once, few, many or name a class of expanded clone.

CDR3aa	d_gene	v_gene	j_gene	abundance	len
ASSQEVVAGRETQY	-	TRBV4-1	TRBJ2-5	-	14
ASSYGGLRSYNEQF	-	TRBV6-2/TRBV6-3	TRBJ2-1	-	14
SARDLVFPHTQY	-	TRBV20-1	TRBJ2-3	many	12
ASSPTLDVKF	-	TRBV12-3/TRBV12-4	TRBJ2-1	few	10
ASSQEGRGDTQY	-	TRBV4-1	TRBJ2-3	few	12
ASSSNRKLAGHDRGEQY	TRBD2	TRBV11-2	TRBJ2-7	-	17
ASSVDPGWQTQY	-	TRBV9	TRBJ2-5	-	12
ASSPVEGEEQF	-	TRBV12-3/TRBV12-4	TRBJ2-1	-	11
ASSPDSNEKLF	-	TRBV18	TRBJ1-4	-	11
ASIWSGSYNEQF	-	TRBV12-3/TRBV12-4	TRBJ2-1	-	12
ASRFGTGAKNTEAF	TRBD1	TRBV12-3/TRBV12-4	TRBJ1-1	many	14
ASSNQPTYSAAGADTQY	-	TRBV7-8	TRBJ2-3	few	17
ASSPLTSGSFPGELF	TRBD2	TRBV5-1	TRBJ2-2	-	15
ASSLGGAGKETQY	-	TRBV7-2	TRBJ2-5	-	13
ATSGQGKYIHT	TRBD1	TRBV10-3	TRBJ1-2	-	11
ASSWDRESYEQY	TRBD1	TRBV11-2	TRBJ2-7	few	12
ASSESGRTDTQY	TRBD2	TRBV28	TRBJ2-3	many	12
ASSLGVTSGGLYNEQF	TRBD2	TRBV5-1	TRBJ2-1	many	16
ASRPASGSSYEQY	TRBD2	TRBV7-2	TRBJ2-7	-	13
ASSYQLSGSYNEQF	-	TRBV7-9	TRBJ2-1	many	14
ASSQADRGSYEQY	TRBD1	TRBV4-3	TRBJ2-7	few	13
SASWTEETQY	-	TRBV20-1	TRBJ2-5	many	10
ASSSGGPSYEQY	TRBD2	TRBV12-3/TRBV12-4	TRBJ2-7	many	12
ASSPSGTGYGYT	TRBD1	TRBV18	TRBJ1-2	-	12
ASSQGSSGSTDTQY	TRBD2	TRBV9	TRBJ2-3	-	14
ASSLWTRGGGELF	-	TRBV5-1	TRBJ2-2	-	13
ASSANLGLAGDTDTQY	TRBD2	TRBV9	TRBJ2-3	many	16
ASTQSGVYNEQF	-	TRBV2	TRBJ2-1	once	12
ASSLAVDRGPYGYT	TRBD1	TRBV7-2	TRBJ1-2	few	14
AIRLSAGTSGSGRVVEQY	TRBD2	TRBV10-3	TRBJ2-7	many	18
ASSRSGLAVTTGELF	TRBD2	TRBV6-1	TRBJ2-2	-	15
ASSRRESYFQY	-	TRBV9	TRBJ2-5	many	11
ASSEAGRGPQH	-	TRBV6-1	TRBJ1-5	few	11
ASSFWGQSGELF	-	TRBV5-6	TRBJ2-2	few	12
ASKYIWYISYEQY	-	TRBV6-1	TRBJ2-7	-	13
ASSHKVETQY	-	TRBV12-3/TRBV12-4	TRBJ2-5	few	10
ASSPRTGNNEQF	-	TRBV5-1	TRBJ2-1	few	12
ASSDVSAGQETQY	-	TRBV25-1	TRBJ2-5	few	13
ASSDPTEEQY	-	TRBV6-5	TRBJ2-7	many	10
SVRTAYYEQY	-	TRBV29-1	TRBJ2-7	-	10
ASSGQRNYGYT	-	TRBV18	TRBJ1-2	-	11
ASSNSGVGNIQY	-	TRBV12-3/TRBV12-4	TRBJ2-4	few	12
ASSRTGGSSNQPQH	TRBD1	TRBV6-2/TRBV6-3	TRBJ1-5	few	14
ATSTRATNEKLF	-	TRBV15	TRBJ1-4	few	12
ASSPHSKTQETQY	-	TRBV28	TRBJ2-5	few	13
AIRDRGATEAF	TRBD1	TRBV10-3	TRBJ1-1	few	11
AISGRAGNQPQH	-	TRBV10-3	TRBJ1-5	-	12
ASSVVGDTQY	-	TRBV9	TRBJ2-3	many	10